This paragraph reports one T cell receptor beta chain. These data originate in a study of blood T cell repertoires in COVID-19. Study-wide context: The United States, Italy and Spain were the sources of the acute and convalescent COVID-19 samples. PBMCs, B-cell-depleted T cells, or T cells provided the cDNA or gDNA that made up the material.

V was pared by 6 bases and J by 7 bases, with 15 bases between. CDR1 and CDR2 from the germline V gene are SEHNR and FQNEAQ (reference sequence). This CDR3 comprises 13 residues. Sequencing used immunoSEQ multiplex PCR; TCRdb keeps in-frame clones, though not all of them. The sample holds 200,000 to 250,000 clones, 88% seen once. The TCR was taken from a woman aged 55 to 70 with acute or convalescent COVID-19. The chain uses TRBV7-9 and TRBJ1-1, with D perhaps matching TRBD1 (5 bases). What was sequenced was peripheral blood. CDR3 protein: CASSSDSSFEAFF. The CDR3 DNA follows: TGTGCCAGCAGTTCTGACAGTTCCTTTGAAGCTTTCTTT.